One sample yielded the 22 T cell receptor beta chains listed below, sequenced in a study of tumor-infiltrating lymphocytes in primary liver carcinoma. Extraction also yielded germline DNA, while blood RNA was obtained from unsorted whole blood. Using a constant-region primer together with ProtoScript II reverse transcriptase, TCR beta cDNA was made from 500 ng of total RNA. Construction of TCR beta libraries relied on three successive nested multiplex PCR rounds employing slightly modified ARM-PCR. Researchers ran the first two PCR rounds for 10 cycles each with TRBV1-TRBV30 forward primers and a C-beta reverse primer. TCRdb reprocessed the multiplex PCR reads via MiXCR and lists one record per CDR3 protein. The table has approximately 330,000 distinct CDR3 sequences, approximately 64% seen once. Sequencing was carried out using peripheral blood. These receptors originate from a man between 40 and 49 years old with primary liver carcinoma and hepatitis B virus infection.

About this clonotype itself: One end of the junction does not line up with germline, which may come from a read error. The chain is built from TRBV12-3 or TRBV12-4 and TRBJ2-3; perhaps TRBD1 as D (5 bases). The CDR3 is 14 residues long. CDR3 nucleotide sequence: TGTGCCAGCGGCTTCGGACACTCCACAGATACGCAGTACTTT. Residues: CASGFGHSTDTQYF.

As for this clonotype: This may be a read error: a much more frequent sequence differs by one nucleotide. J is TRBJ2-3 and V is TRBV6-1, with 7 bases identical to TRBD1. The CDR3 contains 14 residues. Germline V lookup: CDR1 MNHNS, CDR2 SASEGT. The CDR3 loop reads CANSARQGADTQYF. In DNA form, the CDR3 reads TGTGCCAACAGTGCCCGACAGGGTGCAGATACGCAGTATTTT.

A note on this clonotype: A much bigger clone sits one base away, suggesting this may be a read error. The J gene is TRBJ1-1, the V gene TRBV10-2; the D is unclear. Per germline, CDR1 WSHSY and CDR2 SAAADI. There are 15 residues in the CDR3. Trimming pared 5 bases from V and 0 bases from J, leaving 13 bases between. CDR3: CASSQPGRLNTEAFF. The CDR3 nucleotides read TGCGCCAGCAGTCAACCGGGCAGATTGAACACTGAAGCTTTCTTT.

Regarding this clonotype: A read error may be the cause here, since a much bigger clone is one base away. Since the CDR3 does not end with the conserved phenylalanine or tryptophan, this likely comes from a read error. The V and J genes are TRBV6-6 and TRBJ2-1, with D perhaps matching TRBD1 (6 bases). Germline V lookup: CDR1 MNHNY, CDR2 SVGAGI (reference sequence). The CDR3 sequence is 19 residues long. Between the trimmed V and J ends, which lost 0 bases and 4 bases, there was a span of 22 bases. CDR3: CASSYSAENTGRSYNEQFL. In DNA, the CDR3 is TGTGCCAGCAGTTACTCCGCGGAAAACACAGGGAGATCTTACAATGAGCAGTTCTTG.

Comment on this clonotype: An end of the junction does not agree with germline; a read error may underlie this. CDR3: CASSFQDRVSETQYF. CDR3 sequence (DNA): TGTGCCAGCAGCTTTCAGGACAGGGTGTCAGAGACCCAATACTTC. This chain joins TRBV11-2 and TRBJ2-5; 8 nucleotides match TRBD1. The CDR3 runs 15 residues. Germline-derived CDR1 and CDR2 are SGHAT and FQNNGV.

This clonotype came up once. The CDR3 carries no conserved terminal phenylalanine or tryptophan, so it likely arises from a read error. The chain has TRBV28 and TRBJ2-7, with TRBD2 identical over 7 bases. The CDR3 is 13 residues long. The J segment lost 6 bases and the V segment lost 1 base, leaving 3 bases of the junction unmatched. Germline CDR1 is MDHEN and CDR2 is SYDVKM. The CDR3 DNA reads TGTGCCAGCAGTTTATCAGGGAGGGCCGAGCAGTACCTC. The encoded protein is CASSLSGRAEQYL.

Comment on this clonotype: The junction and the germline gene differ at one end; a read error may be behind it. V and J are TRBV11-3 and TRBJ2-1; weak D call: TRBD2 (5 bases). CDR3 size: 14 residues. Per the germline V gene, CDR1 is SGHNT and CDR2 is YENEEA. Here the CDR3 reads CASSPGKGLNEHFF. The CDR3 bases are TGTGCCAGCAGCCCGGGAAAGGGTTTAAATGAGCACTTCTTC.

Worth noting for this clonotype: A much larger clone is a single base away; this may be a read error. The J gene is TRBJ2-2, the V gene TRBV6-6; the match to TRBD1 covers 11 bases. Germline V gene sequence: CDR1 MNHNY, CDR2 SVGAGI (reference sequence). This CDR3 region has 16 residues. The V gene end was trimmed by 6 bases and the J gene end by 7 bases; junction bases not matched to a gene: 10. In nucleotides, the CDR3 is TGTGCCAGCAGCTCCTACGGACAGGGGGCCCTCGGGGAGCTGTTTTTT. Protein sequence: CASSSYGQGALGELFF.

This clonotype was observed many times. The gene calls are TRBV14 and TRBJ2-7, with D hard to call. Trimming pared 1 base from V and 4 bases from J, leaving 2 bases between. The germline gives CDR1 SGHDN, CDR2 FVKESK. CDR3 length equals 11 residues. The CDR3 loop is CASSQAYEQYF. CDR3 bases: TGTGCCAGCAGCCAAGCTTACGAGCAGTACTTC.

With regard to this clonotype: A junction boundary mismatches the germline segment, possibly from a read error. The J gene is TRBJ2-7, the V gene TRBV11-2, with 10 bases matching TRBD1. Germline CDR1 and CDR2: SGHAT and FQNNGV. This CDR3 region has 15 residues. This chain's CDR3 is CTSSPRGTGVYEQYF. The CDR3 coding sequence is TGTACCAGCAGCCCTAGGGGGACAGGGGTCTACGAGCAGTACTTC.

In regard to this clonotype: One end of the junction does not line up with germline, which may come from a read error. The chain uses TRBV11-2 and TRBJ2-2; the D gene is possibly TRBD2 (6 bases). Per the germline V gene, CDR1 is SGHAT and CDR2 is FQNNGV. The CDR3 contains 15 residues. The CDR3, as DNA: TGTGCCAGCAGCTTAGTACTAGCCTCGGCCAGGGAGCTGTATTTT. Its protein is CASSLVLASARELYF.

A word on this clonotype: Germline is not matched at one junction end, which may reflect a read error. The chain is built from TRBV11-2 and TRBJ2-5; tentatively, D is TRBD2 (5 bases). Germline V gene data show CDR1 as SGHAT and CDR2 as FQNNGV. The length of the CDR3 is 16 residues. The CDR3 protein is CASSQTPGGGRETQYF. The CDR3 bases are TGCGCCAGCAGCCAAACTCCTGGCGGTGGGAGAGAGACCCAGTACTTC.

As for this clonotype: At one end, the junction sequence differs from germline, possibly due to a read error. The genes are TRBV12-3 or TRBV12-4 and TRBJ1-5, with no clear D. The CDR3 has 13 residues. This CDR3 is CASSLGGNQPQRF. The CDR3 DNA sequence: TGTGCCAGCAGTTTAGGGGGTAATCAGCCCCAGCGTTTT.

Notes on this clonotype: At one boundary the junction diverges from the germline segment, which might be a read error. The chain has TRBV11-2 and TRBJ1-4; 8 bases fit TRBD1. This CDR3 region has 14 residues. Germline CDR1 reads SGHAT; CDR2 reads FQNNGV. The CDR3 here is CVSILGQGYEKLFF. The DNA for the CDR3 is TGTGTCAGCATCCTCGGACAGGGATATGAAAAACTGTTTTTT.

J is TRBJ2-3 and V is TRBV4-1; a weak D match, TRBD1 (5 bases). V lost 0 bases and J 4 bases, leaving 11 bases between the germline ends. This CDR3 has 15 residues. The germline CDR1 and CDR2 sequences are MGHRA and YSYEKL. CDR3 loop: CASSQDHRRPDTQYF. The CDR3 DNA is TGCGCCAGCAGCCAAGACCACAGGCGCCCAGATACGCAGTATTTT.

The chain links TRBV5-5 to TRBJ1-2; D gene unclear. Trimming removed 3 bases at V and 5 bases at J, with 26 bases between. Germline-derived CDR1 and CDR2 are SGHKS and YYEKEE (reference sequence). The CDR3 is made up of 18 amino acids. The CDR3 here is CASSSVAVAGGFRYGYTF. The CDR3 region has the DNA TGTGCCAGCAGCTCGGTGGCTGTTGCAGGAGGATTTCGATATGGCTACACCTTC.

The V and J genes are TRBV12-3 or TRBV12-4 and TRBJ1-2; 7 bases align to TRBD1. This CDR3 contains 14 residues. Unmatched junction bases numbered 10, after V lost 8 bases and J lost 4 bases. The CDR3: CASCLSRQGYGYTF. The CDR3 DNA sequence: TGTGCCAGCTGTCTAAGCCGACAGGGCTATGGCTACACCTTC.

Details on this clonotype: Because the CDR3 is missing its conserved closing phenylalanine or tryptophan, this is likely a read error. This rearrangement joins TRBV4-3 to TRBJ2-3, with D possibly being TRBD1 (6 bases). CDR3 length: 14 amino acids. Germline V gives CDR1 LGHNA, CDR2 YSLEER. In DNA, the CDR3 is TGCGCCAACAGCCTGGGACACGGGACAGATACGCAGTATCTT. It yields the protein CANSLGHGTDTQYL.

The gene calls are TRBV11-3 and TRBJ2-7, with 7 positions matching TRBD1. Germline V CDR1 and CDR2: SGHNT, YENEEA. The CDR3 is made up of 13 amino acids. V shed 4 bases and J 5 bases; nucleotides not matched to a gene: 5. The CDR3 protein is CASSSRQGNEQYF. The CDR3 DNA reads TGTGCCAGCAGCTCGAGACAGGGCAACGAGCAGTACTTC. The whole variable domain, remainder taken from reference TRBV11-3 and TRBJ2-7, is EAGVVQSPRYKIIEKKQPVAFWCNPISGHNTLYWYLQNLGQGPELLIRYENEEAVDDSQLPKDRFSAERLKGVDSTLKIQPAELGDSAVYLCASSSRQGNEQYFGPGTRLTVT.

A note on this clonotype: This clone may be a read error of a much larger clone one base away. The chain uses TRBV6-5 and TRBJ1-2; D remains ambiguous. The length of the CDR3 is 15 residues. Germline values: CDR1 MNHEY, CDR2 SVGAGI. DNA of the CDR3: TGTGGCAGCAGTTACTCGAGGGCCGCCCACTATGGCTACACCTTC. Translating gives CGSSYSRAAHYGYTF.

The chain combines TRBV5-1 with TRBJ2-6; D gene uncertain. This CDR3 comprises 15 residues. V was clipped by 1 base and J by 0 bases, with 5 bases between them. Germline-derived CDR1 and CDR2 are SGHRS and YFSETQ. In DNA, the CDR3 is TGCGCCAGCAGCTTGTTAAGCTCTGGGGCCAACGTCCTGACTTTC. This encodes CASSLLSSGANVLTF.

This clonotype was counted once. A single base separates this from a much larger clone, so it may be a read error. V gene TRBV7-9 combines with J gene TRBJ2-7; TRBD1 matches at 8 bases. This CDR3 spans 15 amino acids. Germline values: CDR1 SEHNR, CDR2 FQNEAQ (reference sequence). The CDR3: CASSQRQGSSYEQCF. The CDR3 region has the DNA TGTGCCAGCAGCCAAAGACAGGGGTCGTCCTACGAGCAGTGCTTC.